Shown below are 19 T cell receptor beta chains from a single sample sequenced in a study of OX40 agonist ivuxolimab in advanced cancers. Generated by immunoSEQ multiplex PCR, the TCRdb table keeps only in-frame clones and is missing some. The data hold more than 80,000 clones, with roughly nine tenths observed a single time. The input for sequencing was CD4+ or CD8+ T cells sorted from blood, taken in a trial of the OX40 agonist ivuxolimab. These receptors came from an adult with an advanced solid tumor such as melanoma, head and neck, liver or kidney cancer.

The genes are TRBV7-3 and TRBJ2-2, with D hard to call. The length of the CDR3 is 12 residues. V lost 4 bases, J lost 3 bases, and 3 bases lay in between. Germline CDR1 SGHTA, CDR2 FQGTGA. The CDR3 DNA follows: TGTGCCAGCAGCTCTTACACCGGGGAGCTGTTTTTT. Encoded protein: CASSSYTGELFF.

In nucleotides, the CDR3 is TGTGCCAGCTCATCGCAGGCCTGGGGGCTTTTGAACACTGAAGCTTTCTTT. Encoded protein: CASSSQAWGLLNTEAFF. The chain links TRBV18 to TRBJ1-1; D possibly corresponds to TRBD1 (6 bases). The CDR3 consists of 17 residues. CDR1 and CDR2 from the germline V gene are KGHSH and LQKENI. V was shortened by 5 bases and J by 0 bases, with 19 bases between the two germline ends.

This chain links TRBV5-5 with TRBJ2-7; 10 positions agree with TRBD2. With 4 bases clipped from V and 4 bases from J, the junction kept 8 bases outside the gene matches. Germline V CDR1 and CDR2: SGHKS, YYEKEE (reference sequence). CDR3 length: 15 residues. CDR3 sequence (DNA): TGTGCCAGCAGCGTTCGACTAGCGGGTCCGTACGAGCAGTACTTC. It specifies CASSVRLAGPYEQYF.

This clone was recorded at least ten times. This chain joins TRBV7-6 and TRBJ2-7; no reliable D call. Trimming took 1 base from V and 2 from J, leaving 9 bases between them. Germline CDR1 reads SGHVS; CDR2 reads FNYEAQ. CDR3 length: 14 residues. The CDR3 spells CASSLVDQAYEQYF. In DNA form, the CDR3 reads TGTGCCAGCAGCTTAGTCGACCAGGCCTACGAGCAGTACTTC.

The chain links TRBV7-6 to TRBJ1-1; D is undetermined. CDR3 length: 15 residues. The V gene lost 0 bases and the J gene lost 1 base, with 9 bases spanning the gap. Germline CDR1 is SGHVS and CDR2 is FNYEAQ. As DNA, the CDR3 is TGTGCCAGCAGCTTAGCCCCTAAGTCGAACACTGAAGCTTTCTTT. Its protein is CASSLAPKSNTEAFF.

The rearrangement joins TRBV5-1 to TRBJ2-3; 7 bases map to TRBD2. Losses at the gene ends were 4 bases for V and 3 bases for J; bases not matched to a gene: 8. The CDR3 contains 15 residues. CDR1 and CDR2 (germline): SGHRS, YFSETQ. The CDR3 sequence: CASSVRGGSTDTQYF. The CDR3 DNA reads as TGCGCCAGCAGCGTTCGGGGCGGGAGTACAGATACGCAGTATTTT.

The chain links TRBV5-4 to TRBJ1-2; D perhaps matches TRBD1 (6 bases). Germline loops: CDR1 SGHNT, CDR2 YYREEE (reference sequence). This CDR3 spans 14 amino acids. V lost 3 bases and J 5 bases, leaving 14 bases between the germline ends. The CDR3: CASSSQQGWYGYTF. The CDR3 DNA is TGTGCCAGCAGCTCCCAACAGGGCTGGTATGGCTACACCTTC.

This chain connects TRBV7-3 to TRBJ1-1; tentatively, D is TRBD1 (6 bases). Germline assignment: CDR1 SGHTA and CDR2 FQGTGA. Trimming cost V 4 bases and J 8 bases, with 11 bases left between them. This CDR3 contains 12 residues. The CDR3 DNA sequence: TGTGCCAGCAGCTCACAGGGAAGGGAAGCTTTCTTT. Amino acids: CASSSQGREAFF.

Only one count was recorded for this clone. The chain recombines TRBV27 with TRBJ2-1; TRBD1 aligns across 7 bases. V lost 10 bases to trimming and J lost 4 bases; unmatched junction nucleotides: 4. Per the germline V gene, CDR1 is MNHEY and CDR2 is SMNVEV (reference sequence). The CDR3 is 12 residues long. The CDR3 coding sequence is TGTGCCACCTGGGACAGATACAATGAGCAGTTCTTC. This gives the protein CATWDRYNEQFF.

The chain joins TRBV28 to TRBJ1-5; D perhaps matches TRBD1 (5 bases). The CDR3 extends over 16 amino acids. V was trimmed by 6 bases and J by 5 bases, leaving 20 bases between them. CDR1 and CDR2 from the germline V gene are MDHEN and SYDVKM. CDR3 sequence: CASSLGEAATHQPQHF. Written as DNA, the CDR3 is TGTGCCAGCAGCCTGGGGGAGGCAGCCACACATCAGCCCCAGCATTTT.

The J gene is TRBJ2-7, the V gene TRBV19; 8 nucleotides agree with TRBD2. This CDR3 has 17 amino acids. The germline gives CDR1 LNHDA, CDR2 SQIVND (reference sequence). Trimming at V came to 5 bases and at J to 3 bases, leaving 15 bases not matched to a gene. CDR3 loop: CASSRVVSGGRDYEQYF. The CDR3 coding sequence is TGTGCCAGTAGTCGAGTGGTCAGCGGGGGAAGGGACTACGAGCAGTACTTC.

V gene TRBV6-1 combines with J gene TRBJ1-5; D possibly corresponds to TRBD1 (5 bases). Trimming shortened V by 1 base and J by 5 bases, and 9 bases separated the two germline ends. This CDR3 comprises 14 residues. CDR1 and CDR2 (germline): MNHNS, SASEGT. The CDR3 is CASSEGTPYQPQHF. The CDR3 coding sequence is TGTGCCAGCAGTGAAGGGACACCGTATCAGCCCCAGCATTTT.

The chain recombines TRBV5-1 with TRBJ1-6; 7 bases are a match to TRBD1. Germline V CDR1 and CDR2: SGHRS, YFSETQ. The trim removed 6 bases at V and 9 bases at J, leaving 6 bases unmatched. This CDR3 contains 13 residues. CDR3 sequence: CASTQGGSSPLHF. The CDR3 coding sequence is TGCGCCAGCACCCAGGGGGGCAGTTCACCCCTCCACTTT. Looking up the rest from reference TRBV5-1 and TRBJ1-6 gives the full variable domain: KAGVTQTPRYLIKTRGQQVTLSCSPISGHRSVSWYQQTPGQGLQFLFEYFSETQRNKGNFPGRFSGRQFSNSRSEMNVSTLELGDSALYLCASTQGGSSPLHFGNGTRLTVT.

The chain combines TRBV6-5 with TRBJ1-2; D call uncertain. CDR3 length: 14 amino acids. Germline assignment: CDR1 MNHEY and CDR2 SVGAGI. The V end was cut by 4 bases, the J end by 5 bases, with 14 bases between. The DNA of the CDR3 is TGTGCCAGCAGTTCTGGGCCTAGAGGTTATGGCTACACCTTC. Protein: CASSSGPRGYGYTF.

The CDR3 sequence: CASSLTGQGNTDTQYF. The CDR3 DNA follows: TGCGCCAGCAGCTTGACGGGACAGGGTAACACAGATACGCAGTATTTT. The J gene is TRBJ2-3, the V gene TRBV5-1; TRBD1 matches 9 bases. CDR1 is SGHRS and CDR2 is YFSETQ in the germline V gene. Losses at the gene ends were 1 base for V and 2 bases for J; bases not matched to a gene: 5. The CDR3 covers 16 residues.

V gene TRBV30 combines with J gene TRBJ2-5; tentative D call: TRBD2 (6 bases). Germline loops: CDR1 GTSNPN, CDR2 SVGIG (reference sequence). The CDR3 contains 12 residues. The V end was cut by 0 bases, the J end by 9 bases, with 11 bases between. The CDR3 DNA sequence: TGTGCCTGGAGTGTAGGAGGGGACCCCCAGTACTTC. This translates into CAWSVGGDPQYF.

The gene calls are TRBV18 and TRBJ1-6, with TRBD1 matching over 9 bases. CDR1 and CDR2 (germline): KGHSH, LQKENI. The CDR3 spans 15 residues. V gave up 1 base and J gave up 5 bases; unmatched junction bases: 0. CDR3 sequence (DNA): TGTGCCAGCTCACCACGGACAGGGGATAATTCACCCCTCCACTTT. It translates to CASSPRTGDNSPLHF. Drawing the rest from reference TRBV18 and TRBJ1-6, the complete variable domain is NAGVMQNPRHLVRRRGQEARLRCSPMKGHSHVYWYRQLPEEGLKFMVYLQKENIIDESGMPKERFSAEFPKEGPSILRIQQVVRGDSAAYFCASSPRTGDNSPLHFGNGTRLTVT.

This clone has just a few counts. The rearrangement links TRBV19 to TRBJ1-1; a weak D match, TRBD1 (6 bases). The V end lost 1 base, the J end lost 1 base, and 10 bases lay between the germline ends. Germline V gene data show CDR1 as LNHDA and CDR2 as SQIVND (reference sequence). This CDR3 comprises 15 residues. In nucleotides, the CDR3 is TGTGCCAGTAGTATAGTTGGGACACCGAACACTGAAGCTTTCTTT. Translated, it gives CASSIVGTPNTEAFF.

The DNA for the CDR3 is TGTGCCAGCTCGGCAGATACAGGGGCTCCTTTTGACTATGGCTACACCTTC. This gives the protein CASSADTGAPFDYGYTF. The chain carries TRBV28 and TRBJ1-2; 7 positions match TRBD1. The CDR3 has 17 amino acids. Germline lookup yields CDR1 MDHEN and CDR2 SYDVKM. Trimming cost V 8 bases and J 3 bases; bases outside gene matches: 18.